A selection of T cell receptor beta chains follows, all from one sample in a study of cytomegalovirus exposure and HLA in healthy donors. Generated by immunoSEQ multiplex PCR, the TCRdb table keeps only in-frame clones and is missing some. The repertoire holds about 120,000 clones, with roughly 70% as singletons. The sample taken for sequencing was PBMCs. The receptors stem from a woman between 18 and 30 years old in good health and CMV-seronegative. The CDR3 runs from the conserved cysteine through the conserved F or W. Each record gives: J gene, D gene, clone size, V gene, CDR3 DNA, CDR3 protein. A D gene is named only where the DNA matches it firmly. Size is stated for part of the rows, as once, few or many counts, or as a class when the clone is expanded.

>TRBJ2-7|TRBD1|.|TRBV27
TGTGCCAGCAGTTTTGGGACAGGAACCTACGAGCAGTACTTC
CASSFGTGTYEQYF
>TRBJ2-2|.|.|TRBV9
TGTGCCAGCAGCGTAGCTAAATGGGGGCCCGGGGAGCTGTTTTTT
CASSVAKWGPGELFF
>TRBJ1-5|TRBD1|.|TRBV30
TGTGCCTGGAGTGGACAGGGGAATCAGCCCCAGCATTTT
CAWSGQGNQPQHF
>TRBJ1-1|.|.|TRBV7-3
TGTGCCAGCAGCTCGCGTCCAACTTATACTGAAGCTTTCTTT
CASSSRPTYTEAFF
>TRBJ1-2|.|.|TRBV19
TGTGCCAGTAGTACTGGACAGCCAAGATATGGCTACACCTTC
CASSTGQPRYGYTF
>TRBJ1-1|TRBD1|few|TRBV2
TGTGCCAGCAGTACCGGGACAGGGAACACTGAAGCTTTCTTT
CASSTGTGNTEAFF
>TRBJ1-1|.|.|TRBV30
TGTGCCTGGGGTACAGGGCCTCTGAACACTGAAGCTTTCTTT
CAWGTGPLNTEAFF
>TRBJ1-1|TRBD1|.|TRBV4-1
TGCGCCAGCAGCCGTTTTGGACAGGGAGGGAACACTGAAGCTTTCTTT
CASSRFGQGGNTEAFF
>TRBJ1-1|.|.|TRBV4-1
TGCGCCAGCAGTCATAACAGGGAGAAGGGCACTGAAGCTTTCTTT
CASSHNREKGTEAFF
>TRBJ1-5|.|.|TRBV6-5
TGTGCCAGCAGTTCTCTAGGAGGGGTGGGCAATCAGCCCCAGCATTTT
CASSSLGGVGNQPQHF
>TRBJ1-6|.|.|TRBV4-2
TGTGCCAGCAGCCAAGATGGGTCAGGGTCCAAGAGCTCCTATAATTCACCCCTCCACTTT
CASSQDGSGSKSSYNSPLHF
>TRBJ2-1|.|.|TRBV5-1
TGCGCCAGCAGCGGGGCGGGGACCTCCTACAATGAGCAGTTCTTC
CASSGAGTSYNEQFF
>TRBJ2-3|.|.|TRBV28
TGTGCCAGCAGTTCCAGGGCGGTGGCAGATACGCAGTATTTT
CASSSRAVADTQYF
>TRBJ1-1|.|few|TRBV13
TGTGCCAGCAGCCAAAACCCCGGGGGACCCCACACTGAAGCTTTCTTT
CASSQNPGGPHTEAFF
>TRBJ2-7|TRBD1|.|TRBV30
TGTGCCTGGAGCCCCGGGACAGGGAGCTACGAGCAGTACTTC
CAWSPGTGSYEQYF
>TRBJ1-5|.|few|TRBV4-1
TGCGCCAGCAGCCAAGGAGGAGGGGAAGGGCAGCCCCAGCATTTT
CASSQGGGEGQPQHF
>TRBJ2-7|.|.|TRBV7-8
TGTGCCAGCACCGACTCTATTAGCTCCTACGAGCAGTACTTC
CASTDSISSYEQYF
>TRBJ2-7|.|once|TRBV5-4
TGTGCCAGCAGCTTGGGTCCAGGCGACTACGAGCAGTACTTC
CASSLGPGDYEQYF
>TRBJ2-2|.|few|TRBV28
TGTGCCAGCAACCCCCCGGCCCCGGGCACCGGGGAGCTGTTTTTT
CASNPPAPGTGELFF
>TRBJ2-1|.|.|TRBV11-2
TGTGCCAGCAGCTTTACTAGGTCAATTGGTAATGAGCAGTTCTTC
CASSFTRSIGNEQFF
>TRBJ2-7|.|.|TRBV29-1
TGCAGCGTGTCAACCCCGCAGGGAAGCTCCTACGAGCAGTACTTC
CSVSTPQGSSYEQYF
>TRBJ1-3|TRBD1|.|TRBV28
TGTGCCATTAAGGACAGGGGGCCCACCGGGTCCTCTGGAAACACCATATATTTT
CAIKDRGPTGSSGNTIYF
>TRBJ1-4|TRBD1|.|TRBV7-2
TGTGCCAGCAGCAAAGTGACAGGGCCAAATGAAAAACTGTTTTTT
CASSKVTGPNEKLFF
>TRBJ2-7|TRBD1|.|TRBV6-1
TGTGCCAGCGCGGCCCGGGACAGATCCTACGAGCAGTACTTC
CASAARDRSYEQYF
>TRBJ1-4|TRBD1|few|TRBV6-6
TGTGCCAGCAGGCAACAGGGGATTCAAGAAAAACTGTTTTTT
CASRQQGIQEKLFF
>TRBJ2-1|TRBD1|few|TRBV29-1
TGCAGCGTTGGGGGGACAGTGGGCTCCTACAATGAGCAGTTCTTC
CSVGGTVGSYNEQFF